This T cell receptor (beta chain) was recorded in a study of blood T cell repertoires in COVID-19. As for the study in general: Material from acute and convalescent COVID-19 was sourced from the United States, Italy and Spain. T cells, B-cell-depleted T cells, or PBMCs provided the cDNA or gDNA that served as material.

The V gene end was trimmed by 3 bases and the J gene end by 7 bases; junction bases not matched to a gene: 5. Germline values: CDR1 LNHDA, CDR2 SQIVND (reference sequence). This CDR3 is 14 amino acids long. As processed by the authors: Reference gene primer amplification yielded estimated nucleated cell counts. Clones were sequenced by immunoSEQ multiplex PCR, and TCRdb holds only the in-frame ones, with some missing. That table gives V, J and clone size, and the DNA gave D and trimming. The profile shows nearly 110,000 clones, approximately 88% of them singletons. The receptor comes from a man aged 45-65 years with active or convalescent COVID-19. The sequencing sample was made of peripheral blood. V and J are TRBV19 and TRBJ2-1, with 8 bases lining up with TRBD2. The CDR3 nucleotides are TGTGCCAGTAGTATGATAGCGGGGCGAAATGAGCAGTTCTTC. The encoded protein is CASSMIAGRNEQFF. Drawing the rest from reference TRBV19 and TRBJ2-1, the complete variable domain is DGGITQSPKYLFRKEGQNVTLSCEQNLNHDAMYWYRQDPGQGLRLIYYSQIVNDFQKGDIAEGYSVSREKKESFPLTVTSAQKNPTAFYLCASSMIAGRNEQFFGPGTRLTVL.